Shown below are 12 T cell receptor beta chains from a single sample sequenced in a study of blood T cell repertoires in COVID-19. Some clones are missing from TCRdb's copy, which holds only in-frame ones; the method was immunoSEQ multiplex PCR. This table holds roughly 130,000 clones, about four fifths found once. Sequenced: peripheral blood. These receptors were obtained from a man in his sixties with active or convalescent COVID-19.

The chain has TRBV18 and TRBJ1-1; D possibly corresponds to TRBD1 (5 bases). The CDR3 totals 14 residues. Trimming took 3 bases from V and 6 from J, leaving 14 bases between them. Germline values: CDR1 KGHSH, CDR2 LQKENI. The CDR3 DNA sequence: TGTGCCAGCTCACCCCAAGGACACTTGGCTGAAGCTTTCTTT. Its protein is CASSPQGHLAEAFF. The whole variable domain, remainder taken from reference TRBV18 and TRBJ1-1, is NAGVMQNPRHLVRRRGQEARLRCSPMKGHSHVYWYRQLPEEGLKFMVYLQKENIIDESGMPKERFSAEFPKEGPSILRIQQVVRGDSAAYFCASSPQGHLAEAFFGQGTRLTVV.

The chain carries TRBV7-8 and TRBJ2-3; maybe TRBD1 (5 bases). The CDR3 contains 14 residues. V lost 4 bases to trimming and J lost 4 bases, with 12 bases between them. Germline assignment: CDR1 SGHVS and CDR2 FQNEAQ. This chain's CDR3 is CASSSGLGADTQYF. CDR3 DNA sequence: TGTGCCAGCAGCTCTGGTCTAGGGGCAGATACGCAGTATTTT. The full variable domain, with the rest looked up from reference TRBV7-8 and TRBJ2-3, is GAGVSQSPRYKVAKRGQDVALRCDPISGHVSLFWYQQALGQGPEFLTYFQNEAQLDKSGLPSDRFFAERPEGSVSTLKIQRTQQEDSAVYLCASSSGLGADTQYFGPGTRLTVL.

The chain recombines TRBV6-6 with TRBJ1-3; 7 nucleotides align to TRBD1. This CDR3 is 15 amino acids long. The germline V gene has CDR1 MNHNY and CDR2 SVGAGI (reference sequence). The J segment lost 0 bases and the V segment lost 7 bases, leaving 6 bases of the junction unmatched. In DNA, the CDR3 is TGTGCCAGCATCCCGACAGGGCTCTCTGGAAACACCATATATTTT. Its translation: CASIPTGLSGNTIYF.

The rearrangement uses TRBV5-1 and TRBJ2-5, with 10 nucleotides matching TRBD2. Germline-derived CDR1 and CDR2 are SGHRS and YFSETQ. With V trimmed by 4 bases and J by 5 bases, 11 bases remained unmatched. The CDR3 extends over 16 amino acids. CDR3 amino acids: CASSREAAGGLETQYF. CDR3 coding DNA: TGCGCCAGCAGCCGGGAGGCAGCGGGAGGGCTTGAGACCCAGTACTTC.

This chain uses TRBV12-3 or TRBV12-4 with TRBJ2-1; TRBD2 is a possible D gene (5 bases). The CDR3 loop spans 12 amino acids. V gave up 4 bases and J gave up 10 bases, with 11 bases separating them. The CDR3 spells CASSSARGEQFF. DNA for the CDR3: TGTGCCAGCAGTTCAGCCCGAGGGGAGCAGTTCTTC.

This clone has just a few counts. The rearrangement links TRBV18 to TRBJ2-7; a weak D match, TRBD1 (5 bases). This CDR3 is 14 amino acids long. The germline V gene has CDR1 KGHSH and CDR2 LQKENI. Trimming stripped 2 bases from V and 0 bases from J, with 8 bases between. For the CDR3, the DNA is TGTGCCAGCTCACCAGCACAGGCCTCCTACGAGCAGTACTTC. This gives the protein CASSPAQASYEQYF.

Only a few counts were recorded for this clone. The chain recombines TRBV7-8 with TRBJ1-2; no reliable D call. The CDR3 consists of 13 residues. Germline V gives CDR1 SGHVS, CDR2 FQNEAQ. Trimming stripped 0 bases from V and 7 bases from J, with 9 bases between. In DNA form, the CDR3 reads TGTGCCAGCAGCTTAGCTCAATCAGGTGGCTACACCTTC. Translated, it gives CASSLAQSGGYTF.

A word on this clone: Within the sample, other DNA sequences also encode this same CDR3. The J gene is TRBJ2-3, the V gene TRBV7-2; no firm D call. The CDR3 is 12 amino acids. Trimming removed 5 bases at V and 2 bases at J, with 5 bases between. CDR1 is SGHTA, CDR2 FQGNSA, per germline. Here the CDR3 DNA reads TGTGCCAGCAGCCCCTACACAGATACGCAGTATTTT. Translated, it gives CASSPYTDTQYF.

The chain uses TRBV27 and TRBJ2-2; a weak D match, TRBD2 (5 bases). The CDR3 contains 14 residues. The germline CDR1 and CDR2 sequences are MNHEY and SMNVEV (reference sequence). V was clipped by 2 bases and J by 6 bases, with 10 bases between them. Here the CDR3 reads CASSLTSRAGELFF. CDR3 bases: TGTGCCAGCAGTTTAACTAGTCGAGCCGGGGAGCTGTTTTTT.

V and J are TRBV19 and TRBJ1-2, with unresolved D. Germline CDR1 reads LNHDA; CDR2 reads SQIVND (reference sequence). Trimming stripped 5 bases from V and 8 bases from J, with 15 bases between. The CDR3 sequence is 13 residues long. This CDR3 reads CASSPRRAGGYTF. The CDR3 DNA sequence: TGTGCCAGTAGTCCTCGGAGGGCGGGGGGCTACACCTTC.

This clone was counted a few times. The genes are TRBV19 and TRBJ2-3, with TRBD2 identical over 7 bases. The germline CDR1 and CDR2 sequences are LNHDA and SQIVND (reference sequence). This CDR3 has 17 residues. V gave up 0 bases and J gave up 2 bases; unmatched junction bases: 8. The chain's CDR3 is CASSIDRREGLTDTQYF. DNA of the CDR3: TGTGCCAGTAGTATAGATCGGAGGGAGGGCCTCACAGATACGCAGTATTTT.

The V and J genes are TRBV3-1 (or the pseudogene TRBV3-2) and TRBJ2-7, with unresolved D. The CDR3 contains 14 residues. Germline CDR1 is LGHDT and CDR2 is YNNKEL (reference sequence). V lost 0 bases and J lost 0, with 6 bases in between. CDR3 sequence: CASSQERSSYEQYF. The CDR3 nucleotides read TGTGCCAGCAGCCAAGAGAGGAGCTCCTACGAGCAGTACTTC.